This T cell receptor beta chain was sequenced for a study of blood T cell repertoires in COVID-19. Germline CDR1 and CDR2: SGHDN and FVKESK. CDR3 length equals 17 residues. Only in-frame clones appear in the TCRdb table, and some are missing; sequencing was by immunoSEQ multiplex PCR. The table shows a few hundred thousand clones, with around 87% occurring only once. Comment on this clone: An end of the junction does not agree with germline; a read error may underlie this.

This TCR was sampled from a man in his forties in a cohort exposed to, infected with or recovered from COVID-19 (not recorded which). Material: PBMCs or T cells enriched from blood (not recorded which). The rearrangement uses TRBV14 and TRBJ2-1; 14 bases are shared with TRBD2. CDR3 loop: CASRQGLAGGNYNEQFF. CDR3 coding DNA: TGTGCCAGCAGACAAGGACTAGCGGGAGGAAACTACAATGAGCAGTTCTTC.